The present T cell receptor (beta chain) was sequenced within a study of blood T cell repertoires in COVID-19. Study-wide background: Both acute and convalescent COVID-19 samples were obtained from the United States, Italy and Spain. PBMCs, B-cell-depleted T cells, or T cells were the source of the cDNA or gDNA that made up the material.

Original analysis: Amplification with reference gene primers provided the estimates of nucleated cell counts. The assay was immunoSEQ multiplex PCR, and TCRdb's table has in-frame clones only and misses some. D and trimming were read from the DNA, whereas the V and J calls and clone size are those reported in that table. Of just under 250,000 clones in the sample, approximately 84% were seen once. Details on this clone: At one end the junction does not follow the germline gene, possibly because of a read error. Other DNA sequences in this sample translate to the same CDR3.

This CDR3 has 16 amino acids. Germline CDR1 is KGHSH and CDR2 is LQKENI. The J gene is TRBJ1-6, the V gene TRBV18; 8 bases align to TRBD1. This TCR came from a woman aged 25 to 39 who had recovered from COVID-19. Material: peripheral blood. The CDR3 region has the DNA TGTGCCAGCTCACCGGTGCAGGGGGCGAATAATTCACCCCTTCACTTT. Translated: CASSPVQGANNSPLHF.